The 15 T cell receptor beta chains below were found in one sample sequenced in a study of tumor-infiltrating lymphocytes in glioblastoma multiforme. TCR beta libraries were built from RNA through three nested multiplex PCR rounds using modified ARM-PCR. In TCRdb, the multiplex PCR reads were re-called with MiXCR into one record per CDR3 protein. The sample contains nearly 15,000 distinct CDR3 sequences, roughly 73% of which appear only once. The sample was brain tumor tissue. These receptors all come from a male donor with glioblastoma.

The rearrangement joins TRBV20-1 to TRBJ2-5, with D possibly being TRBD1 (5 bases). V shed 0 bases and J shed 2 bases, with 16 bases lying between them. Germline loops: CDR1 DFQATT, CDR2 SNEGSKA (reference sequence). The CDR3 has 16 amino acids. The DNA for the CDR3 is TGCAGTGCTAGAGATGATTCAAGTACAGGACAAGAGACCCAGTACTTC. The encoded protein is CSARDDSSTGQETQYF.

For this clonotype: Likely a read error: the CDR3 ends without its conserved phenylalanine or tryptophan. The chain links TRBV11-2 to TRBJ1-1, with 8 bases aligning to TRBD1. Germline V CDR1 and CDR2: SGHAT, FQNNGV. V gave up 9 bases and J gave up 10 bases; unmatched junction bases: 10. The CDR3 sequence is 12 residues long. CDR3 DNA sequence: TGTGCCAGTAACTTAGTACAGGGGGTAGCTTTCTTA. Translation gives CASNLVQGVAFL.

This clonotype was seen just once. The chain uses TRBV11-2 and TRBJ2-3; D possibly matches TRBD1 or TRBD2 (5 bases each). Germline V gives CDR1 SGHAT, CDR2 FQNNGV. Trimming removed 3 bases at V and 5 bases at J, with 15 bases between. There are 15 residues in the CDR3. The CDR3 coding sequence is TGTGCCAGCAGCTTGGGTTCCAGGGAGCGAGATACGCAGTATTTT. It yields the protein CASSLGSRERDTQYF.

A word on this clonotype: A junction boundary mismatches the germline segment, possibly from a read error. The chain's CDR3 is CASSFIGNEQSF. CDR3 nucleotide sequence: TGTGCCAGCAGTTTCATAGGCAATGAGCAGTCCTTC. The rearrangement links TRBV5-6 to TRBJ2-1; no definite D call. Germline V CDR1 and CDR2: SGHDT, YYEEEE. CDR3 length equals 12 residues.

V is TRBV4-2 and J is TRBJ2-7; a weak D match, TRBD2 (5 bases). Deletions cut 4 bases from V and 0 bases from J, with 7 bases between. The CDR3 consists of 13 residues. The germline gives CDR1 LGHNA, CDR2 YNFKEQ. The CDR3 bases are TGTGCCAGCAGCCTCGACTACTCCTACGAGCAGTACTTC. Translating gives CASSLDYSYEQYF.

The chain recombines TRBV7-9 with TRBJ2-2; no reliable D call. CDR3 length equals 14 residues. CDR1 and CDR2 (germline): SEHNR, FQNEAQ (reference sequence). V was pared by 9 bases and J by 0 bases, with 11 bases between. This chain's CDR3 is CARSMEPNTGELFF. CDR3 DNA: TGTGCCAGGAGTATGGAGCCGAACACCGGGGAGCTGTTTTTT. Looking up the rest from reference TRBV7-9 and TRBJ2-2 gives the full variable domain: DTGVSQNPRHKITKRGQNVTFRCDPISEHNRLYWYRQTLGQGPEFLTYFQNEAQLEKSRLLSDRFSAERPKGSFSTLEIQRTEQGDSAMYLCARSMEPNTGELFFGEGSRLTVL.

In the case of this clonotype: One end of the junction varies from germline; a read error may be responsible. The chain has TRBV6-1 and TRBJ2-3; 8 bases match TRBD2. The CDR3 consists of 16 residues. The germline V gene encodes CDR1 MNHNS and CDR2 SASEGT. The CDR3 here is CARSEADGRATDTQYF. The CDR3 DNA is TGTGCCAGAAGTGAAGCGGACGGGAGGGCCACTGATACGCAGTATTTT.

This clonotype was observed at least ten times. The V call is TRBV5-1, the J call TRBJ2-6; TRBD2 aligns across 8 bases. CDR1 and CDR2 from the germline V gene are SGHRS and YFSETQ. With V trimmed by 7 bases and J by 1 base, 7 bases remained unmatched. The length of the CDR3 is 16 residues. CDR3 amino acids: CASSQREFSGANVLTF. The DNA for the CDR3 is TGCGCCAGCTCGCAGCGGGAGTTTTCTGGGGCCAACGTCCTGACTTTC. The full variable domain, with the rest looked up from reference TRBV5-1 and TRBJ2-6, is KAGVTQTPRYLIKTRGQQVTLSCSPISGHRSVSWYQQTPGQGLQFLFEYFSETQRNKGNFPGRFSGRQFSNSRSEMNVSTLELGDSALYLCASSQREFSGANVLTFGAGSRLTVL.

Comments on this clonotype: This may come from a read error, since a much larger clone is one base off. The rearrangement links TRBV11-2 to TRBJ2-2; D perhaps matches TRBD2 (6 bases). Germline loops: CDR1 SGHAT, CDR2 FQNNGV. The CDR3 runs 15 residues. The CDR3 region has the DNA TGTGACAGCAGCCAGTCGGGGGCGAACACCGGGGAGCTGTTTTTT. This translates into CDSSQSGANTGELFF.

Regarding this clonotype: One end of the junction is discordant with germline, which a read error may explain. The chain employs TRBV11-2 and TRBJ2-1; weak D call: TRBD2 (6 bases). Germline CDR1 is SGHAT and CDR2 is FQNNGV. The CDR3 loop spans 15 amino acids. The CDR3 reads CTSSCVAGTLNEQFF. CDR3 sequence (DNA): TGTACCAGCAGCTGCGTCGCGGGAACCCTGAATGAGCAGTTCTTC. The complete variable domain, with remaining parts taken from reference TRBV11-2 and TRBJ2-1, reads EAGVAQSPRYKIIEKRQSVAFWCNPISGHATLYWYQQILGQGPKLLIQFQNNGVVDDSQLPKDRFSAERLKGVDSTLKIQPAKLEDSAVYLCTSSCVAGTLNEQFFGPGTRLTVL.

The chain joins TRBV11-3 to TRBJ2-1, with a weak D call TRBD2 (6 bases). Germline CDR1 is SGHNT and CDR2 is YENEEA. V dropped 4 bases and J dropped 6 bases, with 19 bases sitting between them. The CDR3 has 16 residues. The CDR3 bases are TGTGCCAGCAGCTCAGAAGCTAGCGAGCTTTCCAATGAGCAGTTCTTC. Translated: CASSSEASELSNEQFF.

Of note for this clonotype: Germline is not matched at one junction end, which may reflect a read error. The chain has TRBV20-1 and TRBJ2-1; TRBD1 is a possible D gene (5 bases). This CDR3 region has 14 residues. Germline V gives CDR1 DFQATT, CDR2 SNEGSKA (reference sequence). In nucleotides, the CDR3 is TGTAGTGTTAGAGATGAGGCAGGGCTATATGAGCAGTTCTTC. This codes for CSVRDEAGLYEQFF.

In its sample, this clonotype is large. The chain uses TRBV29-1 and TRBJ2-7; TRBD1 matches at 9 bases. With V trimmed by 6 bases and J by 3 bases, 6 bases remained unmatched. This CDR3 comprises 13 residues. The germline V gene has CDR1 SQVTM and CDR2 ANQGSEA. CDR3 sequence: CSVLGQGVYEQYF. In DNA form, the CDR3 reads TGCAGCGTCCTGGGACAGGGAGTCTACGAGCAGTACTTC.

About this clonotype: The junction shows a germline mismatch at one end, possibly a read error. The chain recombines TRBV6-1 with TRBJ2-7; unclear D gene. This CDR3 contains 13 residues. Per the germline V gene, CDR1 is MNHNS and CDR2 is SASEGT. CDR3 in DNA: TGTGCCAGCAGTCCACCCGACGGCTACGACCAGTACTTC. The encoded protein is CASSPPDGYDQYF.

The DNA for the CDR3 is TGTGCCACGATTAAGGGGGGCCTGAGGTACAATGAGCAGTTCTTC. Its translation is CATIKGGLRYNEQFF. The gene calls are TRBV11-2 and TRBJ2-1; D tentatively fits TRBD1 or TRBD2 (6 bases each). Trimming stripped 10 bases from V and 4 bases from J, with 20 bases between. The CDR3 totals 15 residues. Germline V gene sequence: CDR1 SGHAT, CDR2 FQNNGV.